This TCR beta chain was captured by sequencing in a study of shared clonotypes between healthy human individuals. Study results and limitations: Researchers found naive subsets generally carried larger estimated richness than memory subsets.

This CDR3 is built from 12 residues. Germline-derived CDR1 and CDR2 are LNHDA and SQIVND (reference sequence). Using immunoSEQ multiplex PCR, the repertoire was profiled, and TCRdb retains in-frame clones only, with some absent. The table lists about 960,000 clones, approximately 76% of them singletons, with about 1.5% in the top ten. Remarks on this clone: Its antigen is still unknown.

The material sequenced was memory CD4+ T cells sorted from blood. Specified subset: CD45RA-negative fraction. This sequence originates from a young man in good health. The chain has TRBV19 and TRBJ2-7, with 9 bases lining up with TRBD1. CDR3 in DNA: TGTGCTACCGGGACAGGGAGCGATGAGCAGTACTTC. Its protein is CATGTGSDEQYF.